Following are 25 T cell receptor beta chains from one sample sequenced in a study of early T cells in non-severe SARS-CoV-2 infection. TCRdb re-called the 5' RACE reads through MiXCR, storing one row per CDR3 protein. Among tens of thousands of distinct CDR3 sequences listed, over 9.5% were seen once. This specimen was whole blood, taken at baseline. The receptors here all came from an adult who was a healthcare worker with PCR-confirmed SARS-CoV-2 infection or an uninfected control (not recorded which).

This clonotype has only a few counts. The chain joins TRBV5-1 to TRBJ2-1; TRBD1 aligns across 8 bases. Germline V gene lookup returns CDR1 SGHRS and CDR2 YFSETQ. CDR3 length: 15 amino acids. The J segment lost 4 bases and the V segment lost 2 bases, leaving 5 bases of the junction unmatched. This CDR3 reads CASSLSGTGYNEQFF. The CDR3 bases are TGCGCCAGCAGCTTATCTGGGACAGGTTACAATGAGCAGTTCTTC. Looking up the rest from reference TRBV5-1 and TRBJ2-1 gives the full variable domain: KAGVTQTPRYLIKTRGQQVTLSCSPISGHRSVSWYQQTPGQGLQFLFEYFSETQRNKGNFPGRFSGRQFSNSRSEMNVSTLELGDSALYLCASSLSGTGYNEQFFGPGTRLTVL.

This clonotype was detected ten times or more. The rearrangement uses TRBV12-3 or TRBV12-4 and TRBJ2-4; unclear D gene. The V gene lost 1 base and the J gene lost 0 bases, with 16 bases spanning the gap. The CDR3 totals 18 residues. The chain's CDR3 is CASSLGSGIELAKNIQYF. The CDR3 DNA sequence: TGTGCCAGCAGTTTAGGGTCGGGTATCGAGTTAGCCAAAAACATTCAGTACTTC.

This clonotype came up a few times. This chain uses TRBV18 with TRBJ2-3; 12 bases are a match to TRBD2. The V and J ends lost 3 bases and 0 bases, in that order; junction bases with no gene match: 4. The CDR3 runs to 17 residues. CDR1 KGHSH and CDR2 LQKENI come from the germline V gene. In DNA, the CDR3 is TGTGCCAGCTCACCTCGGACTAGCGGGGAAAGCACAGATACGCAGTATTTT. Its translation is CASSPRTSGESTDTQYF.

With respect to this clonotype: A junction boundary mismatches the germline segment, possibly from a read error. This chain links TRBV6-5 with TRBJ1-2; TRBD1 is a possible D gene (5 bases). There are 18 residues in the CDR3. Germline V gene sequence: CDR1 MNHEY, CDR2 SVGAGI. The chain's CDR3 is CASSYSVRAIQGDYAYTF. The CDR3 nucleotides are TGTGCCAGCAGTTACTCCGTTCGGGCGATTCAGGGTGATTATGCCTACACCTTC.

V usage is TRBV10-3 and J usage is TRBJ2-3; D might be TRBD1 (6 bases). CDR1 is ENHRY and CDR2 is SYGVKD in the germline V gene. The CDR3 extends over 14 amino acids. V was pared by 6 bases and J by 2 bases, with 12 bases between. In DNA, the CDR3 is TGTGCCATCAGAGGGACACCCAACACAGATACGCAGTATTTT. This sequence encodes CAIRGTPNTDTQYF.

This clonotype was counted at least ten times. The rearrangement links TRBV7-2 to TRBJ2-4, with 9 positions matching TRBD1. This CDR3 spans 17 amino acids. The germline V gene has CDR1 SGHTA and CDR2 FQGNSA. The ends lost 5 bases at V and 3 bases at J; junction bases unmatched: 11. As DNA, the CDR3 is TGTGCCAGCAGCCACGCTTACAGGGGGCGCGGCAAAAACATTCAGTACTTC. Its protein is CASSHAYRGRGKNIQYF.

There are a few counts of this clonotype. The genes are TRBV6-2 or TRBV6-3 and TRBJ2-5; 8 nucleotides align to TRBD1. This CDR3 region has 15 residues. Per germline, CDR1 MNHEY and CDR2 SVGEGT. Trimming cost V 6 bases and J 2 bases; bases outside gene matches: 8. CDR3 in DNA: TGTGCCAGCAGCACCGGACAGGGCGGACAAGAGACCCAGTACTTC. Its protein product is CASSTGQGGQETQYF.

This clonotype has at least ten counts. This CDR3 is CASHLGSTETQYF. The CDR3, as DNA: TGTGCCAGCCACCTAGGGTCGACGGAGACCCAGTACTTC. This chain joins TRBV2 and TRBJ2-5; D unclear. CDR3 length: 13 residues. Trimming removed 8 bases at V and 5 bases at J, with 15 bases between. Germline-derived CDR1 and CDR2 are SNHLY and FYNNEI.

This clonotype showed up just a few times. The J gene is TRBJ2-1, the V gene TRBV11-2, with D unresolved. CDR3 length: 11 residues. From germline, CDR1 is SGHAT and CDR2 FQNNGV. V lost 5 bases and J 10 bases, leaving 9 bases between the germline ends. CDR3 DNA: TGTGCCAGCAGCCCGAGCTACGAGCAGTTCTTC. Encoded protein: CASSPSYEQFF.

This chain connects TRBV5-5 to TRBJ1-5; D might be TRBD1 (6 bases). V was shortened by 2 bases and J by 3 bases, with 12 bases between the two germline ends. The germline V gene encodes CDR1 SGHKS and CDR2 YYEKEE (reference sequence). This CDR3 region has 15 residues. Here the CDR3 reads CASSFVGGHNQPQHF. For the CDR3, the DNA is TGTGCCAGCAGCTTTGTGGGGGGCCACAATCAGCCCCAGCATTTT.

This clonotype turned up a few times. The CDR3 DNA sequence: TGTGCCCGTAAAGCCGGGACTCGATCGGGAGAGACCCAGTACTTC. This encodes CARKAGTRSGETQYF. The chain combines TRBV30 with TRBJ2-5, with D possibly TRBD2 on 6 matching bases. CDR3 length: 15 residues. Trimming shortened V by 8 bases and J by 4 bases, and 23 bases separated the two germline ends. Per the germline V gene, CDR1 is GTSNPN and CDR2 is SVGIG (reference sequence).

This clonotype has a count of ten or more. The chain uses TRBV29-1 and TRBJ1-5, with 7 bases matching TRBD1. The CDR3 consists of 14 residues. Per the germline V gene, CDR1 is SQVTM and CDR2 is ANQGSEA. With 6 bases clipped from V and 2 bases from J, the junction kept 7 bases outside the gene matches. The CDR3 DNA is TGCAGCGTCAGGACAGGAGAGGGCAATCAGCCCCAGCATTTT. Translating it yields CSVRTGEGNQPQHF.

This clonotype showed up just a few times. V and J are TRBV3-1 and TRBJ2-2, with 7 bases lining up with TRBD2. The germline V gene encodes CDR1 LGHDT and CDR2 YNNKEL (reference sequence). V lost 4 bases to trimming and J lost 3 bases; unmatched junction nucleotides: 5. The CDR3 is 15 residues long. CDR3 sequence: CASSLTSAYTGELFF. The CDR3 DNA reads TGTGCCAGCAGCCTTACTAGCGCCTACACCGGGGAGCTGTTTTTT.

The chain is built from TRBV5-1 and TRBJ2-4; the D gene is possibly TRBD2 (5 bases). CDR1 and CDR2 from the germline V gene are SGHRS and YFSETQ. This CDR3 is built from 13 residues. V gave up 4 bases and J gave up 5 bases, with 10 bases separating them. CDR3 in amino acids: CASSTRVENIQYF. The CDR3 DNA sequence: TGCGCCAGCAGCACGAGGGTCGAAAACATTCAGTACTTC.

V usage is TRBV7-3 and J usage is TRBJ2-7; D is uncertain. V lost 5 bases and J 6 bases, leaving 11 bases between the germline ends. CDR3 length: 12 residues. Germline V lookup: CDR1 SGHTA, CDR2 FQGTGA. This chain's CDR3 is CASSRLGGEQYF. CDR3 nucleotides: TGTGCCAGCAGCCGTCTTGGTGGCGAGCAGTACTTC.

This chain links TRBV9 with TRBJ2-3; TRBD2 matches at 16 bases. The CDR3 covers 20 residues. The V gene end was trimmed by 1 base and the J gene end by 0 bases; junction bases not matched to a gene: 8. Germline lookup yields CDR1 SGDLS and CDR2 YYNGEE. CDR3 amino acids: CASSVTSGTSGGASTDTQYF. The CDR3 DNA is TGTGCCAGCAGCGTAACCTCCGGGACTAGCGGGGGGGCTAGCACAGATACGCAGTATTTT.

This clonotype was counted ten times or more. V is TRBV7-8 and J is TRBJ2-1; unclear D gene. The germline gives CDR1 SGHVS, CDR2 FQNEAQ. The CDR3 spans 13 residues. V was clipped by 4 bases and J by 10 bases, with 14 bases between them. This CDR3 reads CASSSRTPSEQFF. In DNA form, the CDR3 reads TGTGCCAGCAGCTCTAGGACCCCCTCGGAGCAGTTCTTC.

The rearrangement joins TRBV15 to TRBJ1-1, with D possibly being TRBD1 (6 bases). The CDR3 sequence is 13 residues long. The germline gives CDR1 LNHNV, CDR2 YYDKDF (reference sequence). Between the trimmed V and J ends, which lost 8 bases and 2 bases, there was a span of 12 bases. CDR3 nucleotide sequence: TGTGCCACCGCGAGGGGGGTTAACACTGAAGCTTTCTTT. Its translation: CATARGVNTEAFF.

The table lists this clonotype with many counts. The gene calls are TRBV3-1 and TRBJ1-1; 7 nucleotides match TRBD1. The CDR3 covers 13 residues. Trimming removed 6 bases from V and 1 base from J; junction bases left unmatched: 2. Germline values: CDR1 LGHDT, CDR2 YNNKEL (reference sequence). CDR3: CASSRTGNTEAFF. The CDR3 DNA reads as TGTGCCAGCAGTAGGACAGGGAACACTGAAGCTTTCTTT.

This clonotype was counted ten times or more. CDR3 DNA: TGCAGTGCTAGAGGGACTAGCGGGGGGTCCAATGAGCAGTTCTTC. Encoded protein: CSARGTSGGSNEQFF. The chain has TRBV20-1 and TRBJ2-1; 14 bases line up with TRBD2. The CDR3 has 15 residues. The trim removed 1 base at V and 6 bases at J, leaving 2 bases unmatched. The germline CDR1 and CDR2 sequences are DFQATT and SNEGSKA (reference sequence).

This clonotype was found a few times. V and J are TRBV30 and TRBJ2-1; the D gene is possibly TRBD1 (5 bases). The germline V gene encodes CDR1 GTSNPN and CDR2 SVGIG (reference sequence). The CDR3 sequence is 14 residues long. Trimming shortened V by 0 bases and J by 12 bases, and 18 bases separated the two germline ends. Here the CDR3 reads CAWSVSLVPQGQFF. DNA for the CDR3: TGTGCCTGGAGTGTATCTCTAGTCCCCCAGGGGCAGTTCTTC.

This clonotype was observed at least ten times. V usage is TRBV19 and J usage is TRBJ2-7, with D possibly TRBD2 on 6 matching bases. Trimming removed 2 bases from V and 3 bases from J, with 20 bases in between. Germline assignment: CDR1 LNHDA and CDR2 SQIVND (reference sequence). The CDR3 sequence is 17 residues long. The CDR3 reads CASSISPAQGGYYEQYF. The CDR3 coding sequence is TGTGCCAGTAGTATATCCCCCGCGCAGGGAGGCTACTACGAGCAGTACTTC. Using reference TRBV19 and TRBJ2-7 for the parts outside the CDR3, the full variable domain is DGGITQSPKYLFRKEGQNVTLSCEQNLNHDAMYWYRQDPGQGLRLIYYSQIVNDFQKGDIAEGYSVSREKKESFPLTVTSAQKNPTAFYLCASSISPAQGGYYEQYFGPGTRLTVT.

This sequence joins TRBV7-3 and TRBJ2-1; TRBD2 agrees at 8 bases. Per the germline V gene, CDR1 is SGHTA and CDR2 is FQGTGA. The CDR3 totals 15 residues. J lost 8 bases, V lost 2 bases, and 8 bases had no gene match. CDR3 loop: CASSLYAGGSYEQFF. CDR3 bases: TGTGCCAGCAGCTTATACGCGGGGGGTAGCTATGAGCAGTTCTTC.

The V call is TRBV7-9, the J call TRBJ1-2; perhaps TRBD1 as D (5 bases). The germline CDR1 and CDR2 sequences are SEHNR and FQNEAQ (reference sequence). V was shortened by 3 bases and J by 5 bases, with 16 bases between the two germline ends. The CDR3 sequence is 15 residues long. The CDR3: CASSLATGTLYGYTF. The DNA for the CDR3 is TGTGCCAGCAGCTTGGCTACCGGGACGTTGTATGGCTACACCTTC. Drawing the rest from reference TRBV7-9 and TRBJ1-2, the complete variable domain is DTGVSQNPRHKITKRGQNVTFRCDPISEHNRLYWYRQTLGQGPEFLTYFQNEAQLEKSRLLSDRFSAERPKGSFSTLEIQRTEQGDSAMYLCASSLATGTLYGYTFGSGTRLTVV.

V gene TRBV29-1 combines with J gene TRBJ2-7; D unclear. This CDR3 comprises 12 residues. Trimming stripped 6 bases from V and 4 bases from J, with 13 bases between. The germline V gene has CDR1 SQVTM and CDR2 ANQGSEA. Here the CDR3 DNA reads TGCAGCGTATTCCAGTCCAATTACGAGCAGTACTTC. Its protein is CSVFQSNYEQYF.